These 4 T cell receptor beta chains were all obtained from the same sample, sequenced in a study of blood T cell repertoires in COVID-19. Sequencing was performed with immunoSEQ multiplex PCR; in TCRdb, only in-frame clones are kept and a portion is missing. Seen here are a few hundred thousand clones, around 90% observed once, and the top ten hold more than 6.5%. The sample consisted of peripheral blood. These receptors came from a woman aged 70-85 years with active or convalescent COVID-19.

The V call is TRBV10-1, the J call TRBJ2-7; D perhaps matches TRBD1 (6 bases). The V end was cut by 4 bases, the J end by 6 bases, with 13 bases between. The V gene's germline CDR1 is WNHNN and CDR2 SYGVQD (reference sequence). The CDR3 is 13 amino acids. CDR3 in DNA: TGCGCCAGCAGTGGCAGGGGTTCGGGCGAGCAGTACTTC. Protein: CASSGRGSGEQYF.

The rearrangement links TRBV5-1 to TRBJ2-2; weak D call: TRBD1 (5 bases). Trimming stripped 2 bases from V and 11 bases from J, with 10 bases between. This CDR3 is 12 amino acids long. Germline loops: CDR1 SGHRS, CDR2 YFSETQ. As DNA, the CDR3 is TGCGCCAGCAGCTTTCGTGGGGCTGAGCTGTTTTTT. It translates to CASSFRGAELFF.

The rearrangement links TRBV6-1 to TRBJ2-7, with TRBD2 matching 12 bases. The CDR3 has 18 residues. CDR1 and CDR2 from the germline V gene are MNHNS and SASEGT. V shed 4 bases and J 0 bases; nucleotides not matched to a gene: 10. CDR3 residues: CASSAPPSGGVNSYEQYF. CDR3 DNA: TGTGCCAGCAGTGCCCCCCCTAGCGGGGGGGTTAACTCCTACGAGCAGTACTTC.

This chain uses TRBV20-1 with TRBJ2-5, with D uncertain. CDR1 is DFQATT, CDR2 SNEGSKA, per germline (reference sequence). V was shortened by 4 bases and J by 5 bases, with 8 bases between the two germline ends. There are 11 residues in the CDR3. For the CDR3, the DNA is TGCAGTGCTAAAGCTTTGGAGACCCAGTACTTC. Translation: CSAKALETQYF.